The clone carrying this T cell receptor beta chain has a single count. What it binds is unknown. The entry originates in a study of T cells in Graves' hyperthyroidism and ophthalmopathy. Points from the study as a whole: A model of 13 V-J features distinguished ophthalmopathy from stable hyperthyroidism.

Researchers amplified the TCR beta CDR3 regions from RNA transcripts. With the HTBI primer set, the TCR CDR3 went through a first round of RT-PCR. MiXCR was run by TCRdb on the multiplex PCR reads, yielding one entry per CDR3 protein. The sample includes 300,000 to 450,000 distinct CDR3 sequences, less than 20% of them seen just once. With 1 base clipped from V and 7 bases from J, the junction kept 8 bases outside the gene matches. In germline, CDR1 is SGHAT, CDR2 FQNNGV. The CDR3 length is 16 residues. The chain joins TRBV11-2 to TRBJ2-2; 8 nucleotides align to TRBD1. This sequence originates from a man aged 18 to 30 with Graves' ophthalmopathy. The sample comprised blood. The DNA of the CDR3 is TGTGCCAGCAGCTTAGGGGCGGACAGGGTGGGCGGGGAGCTGTTTTTT. The encoded protein is CASSLGADRVGGELFF.